Reported below is one T cell receptor beta chain. The data belong to a study of blood T cells in healthy people across ages. For the second PCR, which ran for roughly 7 to 11 cycles, a sample-barcoded 5' primer and a J-beta primer mix were used. One entry per CDR3 protein results from TCRdb running MiXCR on the 5' RACE reads. The sample contains over 1,300,000 distinct CDR3 sequences, approximately 63% of which appear only once. CDR3 length equals 17 residues. The J segment lost 2 bases and the V segment lost 6 bases, leaving 12 bases of the junction unmatched. In germline, CDR1 is LNHDA, CDR2 SQIVND (reference sequence).

The chain carries TRBV19 and TRBJ2-4; 8 bases line up with TRBD1. The sample consisted of blood. The receptor's source is a man between 18 and 29 years old in good health. This CDR3 reads CASRKPSQGASKNIQYF. In nucleotides, the CDR3 is TGTGCCAGTAGGAAGCCTTCGCAGGGGGCCTCCAAAAACATTCAGTACTTC.